This TCR beta chain was profiled in a study of blood T cell repertoires in COVID-19 (TCRdb year 2020). Regarding the complete study: The collaborator samples originated in the United States, Italy and Spain and spanned the acute and convalescent phases of COVID-19. The samples were drawn from two sources: the first 160 participants of the ongoing ImmuneRACE study, and 1,200 or so subjects contributed by 6 global collaborators. The material from the prospective study consisted of cDNA or gDNA derived from T cells, B-cell-depleted T cells, or PBMCs. The repertoires were released in a freely available public database intended as a resource for research on the immune response to SARS-CoV-2. Nearly every sample came with metadata listing a de-identified subject ID, COVID-19 status, age in years and sex. Where HLA class I and class II types were available, the types were taken from metadata supplied by the sample provider, not from assay-based typing. The dataset comprised deeply sampled blood TCRbeta repertoires from subjects exposed to, actively infected with, or recovered from COVID-19.

What the study reported, not specific to this receptor: How much clinical and demographic metadata was included differed by source and by participant, and the metadata was provided uncurated.

Participants in the prospective study were aged about 18 to 95 years, lived in 24 United States geographic areas, and enrolled through a virtual design. In the prospective study, participants were assigned to cohorts based on the clinical history participants reported in a screening survey and a study questionnaire. Recovered participants in ImmuneRACE Cohort 3 were defined as having two consecutive negative NP/OP PCR tests, clearance from a healthcare professional, or resolution of symptoms. In the prospective study, mobile phlebotomists collected whole blood, serum and a nasopharyngeal or oropharyngeal swab from each participant. Prospective study participants could optionally give additional blood draws and questionnaires over an approximately 2-month period. Prospective study blood samples were shipped either frozen or at room temperature before DNA extraction. Comments on this clone: Its antigen is unknown. No base qualities exist here, and no much larger clone lies one base off it.

TCRbeta CDR3 regions were amplified from genomic DNA using the immunoSEQ Assay, a bias-controlled multiplex PCR. Concerning the study's data processing: Nucleated cell counts per sample were estimated from amplification of reference gene primers within the assay. To quantify the absolute abundance of each unique TCRbeta CDR3 rearrangement, sequence reads were collapsed and filtered. Productive Simpson clonality was computed per sample as the square root of Simpson's diversity index over productive rearrangements. In TCRdb, the immuneACCESS table is reduced to in-frame sequences with V and J assigned. These tables do not hold every clone; where another copy was compared, an unresolved V gene accounts for under half, and the others remain unexplained. V, J and clone size derive from that table, while D and trimming were established from the DNA sequence. Across this sample there are under 300,000 clones, with about nine tenths seen only once. About 3% of the sample comes from the top ten.

Material: PBMCs or T cells enriched from blood (not recorded which). The receptor's source is a woman aged 45-65 years who had recovered from COVID-19.

The CDR3 corresponds to CASSQTYEQYF. The nucleotides read TGTGCCAGCAGTCAGACCTACGAGCAGTACTTC. This chain is built from TRBV6-2 or TRBV6-3 and TRBJ2-7; the D gene cannot be named for sure. The germline V gene yields MNHEY for CDR1 and SVGEGT for CDR2. Measured from the cysteine to the phenylalanine, the CDR3 is 11 residues long. Only the CDR3 part of the read is kept: 33 bases, read in frame from the first base. Trimming removed 5 bases from V and 2 bases from J, leaving 4 bases between the germline ends.